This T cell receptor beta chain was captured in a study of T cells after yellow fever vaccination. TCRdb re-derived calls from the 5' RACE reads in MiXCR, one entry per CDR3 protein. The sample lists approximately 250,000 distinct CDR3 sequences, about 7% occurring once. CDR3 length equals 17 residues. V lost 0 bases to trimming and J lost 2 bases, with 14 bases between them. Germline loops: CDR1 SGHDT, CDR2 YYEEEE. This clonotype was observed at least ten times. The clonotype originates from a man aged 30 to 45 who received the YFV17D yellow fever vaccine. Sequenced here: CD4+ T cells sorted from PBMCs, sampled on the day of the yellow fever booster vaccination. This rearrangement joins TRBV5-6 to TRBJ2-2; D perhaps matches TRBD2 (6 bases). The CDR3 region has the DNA TGTGCCAGCAGCTTGGCCTGGCGGGAACGAAACACCGGGGAGCTGTTTTTT. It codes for CASSLAWRERNTGELFF.